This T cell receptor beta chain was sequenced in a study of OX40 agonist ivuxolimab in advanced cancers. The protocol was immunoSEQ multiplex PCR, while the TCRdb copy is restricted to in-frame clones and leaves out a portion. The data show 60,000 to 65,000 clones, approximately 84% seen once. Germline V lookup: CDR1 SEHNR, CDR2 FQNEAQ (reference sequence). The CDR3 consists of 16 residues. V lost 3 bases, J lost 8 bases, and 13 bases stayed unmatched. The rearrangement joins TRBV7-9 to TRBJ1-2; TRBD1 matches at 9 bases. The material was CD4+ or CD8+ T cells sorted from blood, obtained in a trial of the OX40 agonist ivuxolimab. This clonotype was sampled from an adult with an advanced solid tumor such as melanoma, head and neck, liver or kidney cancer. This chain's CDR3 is CASSFALQGALGGYTF. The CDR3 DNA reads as TGTGCCAGCAGCTTCGCCCTACAGGGGGCGCTGGGAGGCTACACCTTC.